This T cell receptor (beta chain) was observed in a study of cytomegalovirus exposure and HLA in healthy donors. The study, taken as a whole, reports: Highest at DRB1 and lowest at HLA-C, TCR association rates differed among HLA loci in a later analysis. It has been reported that TCR beta sequences accurately predicted the HLA-A and HLA-B alleles of most subjects. Roughly uniform depth of sequencing across donors was assumed in presence/absence analyses. CMV serostatus stood as the only immune exposure information on hand.

Comments on this clone: Its antigen is undetermined.

Primers included in the PCR were 60 Vbeta and 13 Jbeta primers. Some clones are missing from TCRdb's copy, which holds only in-frame ones; the method was immunoSEQ multiplex PCR. The sample has about 130,000 clones; approximately 80% are singletons. CDR1 and CDR2 (germline): LNHNV, YYDKDF (reference sequence). The V and J ends lost 5 bases and 4 bases, in that order; junction bases with no gene match: 4. This CDR3 comprises 15 residues. The V gene is TRBV15, the J gene TRBJ2-7; 14 nucleotides agree with TRBD2. The sequenced sample was PBMCs. This sequence originates from a man aged 25 to 40 in good health and CMV-seronegative. CDR3 sequence reads: CATSGRLAGGYEQYF. CDR3 sequence (DNA): TGTGCCACCAGCGGAAGACTAGCGGGAGGGTACGAGCAGTACTTC. The entire variable domain, with the rest obtained from reference TRBV15 and TRBJ2-7, is as follows: DAMVIQNPRYQVTQFGKPVTLSCSQTLNHNVMYWYQQKSSQAPKLLFHYYDKDFNNEADTPDNFQSRRPNTSFCFLDIRSPGLGDTAMYLCATSGRLAGGYEQYFGPGTRLTVT.